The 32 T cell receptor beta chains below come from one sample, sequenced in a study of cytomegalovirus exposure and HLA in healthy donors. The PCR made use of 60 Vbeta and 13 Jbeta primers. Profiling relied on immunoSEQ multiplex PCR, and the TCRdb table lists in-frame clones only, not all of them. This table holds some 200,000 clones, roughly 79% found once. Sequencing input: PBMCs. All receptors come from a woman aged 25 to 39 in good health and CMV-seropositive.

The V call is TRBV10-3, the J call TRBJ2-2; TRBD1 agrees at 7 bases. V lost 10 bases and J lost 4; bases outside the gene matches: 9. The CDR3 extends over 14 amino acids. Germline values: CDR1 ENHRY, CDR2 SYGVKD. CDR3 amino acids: CATGDSRGTGELFF. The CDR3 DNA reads TGTGCCACCGGGGACAGCCGGGGCACCGGGGAGCTGTTTTTT.

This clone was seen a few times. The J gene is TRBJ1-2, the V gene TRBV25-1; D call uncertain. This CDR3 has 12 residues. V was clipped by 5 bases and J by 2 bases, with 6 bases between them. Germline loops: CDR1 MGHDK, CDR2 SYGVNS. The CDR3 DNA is TGTGCCAGCAGTACAGTGAACTATGGCTACACCTTC. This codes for CASSTVNYGYTF.

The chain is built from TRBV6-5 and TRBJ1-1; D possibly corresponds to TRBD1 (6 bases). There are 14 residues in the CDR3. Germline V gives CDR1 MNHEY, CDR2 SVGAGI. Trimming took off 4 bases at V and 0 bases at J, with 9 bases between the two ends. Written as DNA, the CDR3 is TGTGCCAGCAGTTTCCAGGGGTTGAACACTGAAGCTTTCTTT. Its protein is CASSFQGLNTEAFF.

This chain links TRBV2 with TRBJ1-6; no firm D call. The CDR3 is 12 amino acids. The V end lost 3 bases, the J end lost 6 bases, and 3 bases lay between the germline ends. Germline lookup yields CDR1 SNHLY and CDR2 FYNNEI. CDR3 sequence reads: CASSESNSPLHF. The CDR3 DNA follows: TGTGCCAGCAGTGAGAGTAATTCACCCCTCCACTTT.

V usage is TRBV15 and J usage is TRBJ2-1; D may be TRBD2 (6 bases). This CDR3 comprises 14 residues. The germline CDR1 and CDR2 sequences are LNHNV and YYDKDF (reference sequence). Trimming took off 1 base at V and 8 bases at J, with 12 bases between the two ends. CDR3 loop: CATSRGLVVDEQFF. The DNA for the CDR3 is TGTGCCACCAGCAGAGGACTAGTAGTCGATGAGCAGTTCTTC.

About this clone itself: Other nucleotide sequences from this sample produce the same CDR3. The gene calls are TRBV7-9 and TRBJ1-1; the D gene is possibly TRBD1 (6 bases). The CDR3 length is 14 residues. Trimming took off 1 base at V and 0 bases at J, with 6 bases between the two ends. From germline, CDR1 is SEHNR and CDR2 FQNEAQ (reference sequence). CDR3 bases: TGTGCCAGCAGCTTAGGACAGGTGAACACTGAAGCTTTCTTT. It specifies CASSLGQVNTEAFF.

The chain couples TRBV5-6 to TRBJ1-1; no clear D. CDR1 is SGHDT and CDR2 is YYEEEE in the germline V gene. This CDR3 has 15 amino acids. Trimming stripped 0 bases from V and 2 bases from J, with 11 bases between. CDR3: CASSLVTLLNTEAFF. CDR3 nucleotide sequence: TGTGCCAGCAGCTTGGTTACCTTACTAAACACTGAAGCTTTCTTT.

In DNA, the CDR3 is TGCGCCAGCAGCCCTGGTGGTAGCGGGACTTCCTACAATGAGCAGTTCTTC. Amino acid sequence: CASSPGGSGTSYNEQFF. V gene TRBV5-1 combines with J gene TRBJ2-1, with TRBD2 identical over 8 bases. The CDR3 is 17 residues long. V dropped 4 bases and J dropped 1; count of bases not matched to a gene: 10. Germline values: CDR1 SGHRS, CDR2 YFSETQ.

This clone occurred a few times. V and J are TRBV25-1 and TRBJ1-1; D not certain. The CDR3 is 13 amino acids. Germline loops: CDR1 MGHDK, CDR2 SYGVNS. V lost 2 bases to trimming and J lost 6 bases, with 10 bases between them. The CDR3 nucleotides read TGTGCCAGCAGTGAACAGTCAGTCGCTGAAGCTTTCTTT. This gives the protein CASSEQSVAEAFF.

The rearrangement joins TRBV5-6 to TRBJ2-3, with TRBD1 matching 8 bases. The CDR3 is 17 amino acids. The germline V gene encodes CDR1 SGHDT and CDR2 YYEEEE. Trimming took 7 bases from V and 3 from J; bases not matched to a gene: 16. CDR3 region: CASVRSRDRSRTDTQYF. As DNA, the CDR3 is TGTGCCAGCGTTCGGTCCCGGGACAGGTCTAGGACAGATACGCAGTATTTT.

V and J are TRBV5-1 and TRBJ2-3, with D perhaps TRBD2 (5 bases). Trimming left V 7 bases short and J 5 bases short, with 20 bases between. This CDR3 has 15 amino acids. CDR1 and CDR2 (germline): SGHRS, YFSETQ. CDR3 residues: CASARSRGIGDTQYF. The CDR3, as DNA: TGCGCCAGCGCGCGCAGTCGGGGAATCGGAGATACGCAGTATTTT.

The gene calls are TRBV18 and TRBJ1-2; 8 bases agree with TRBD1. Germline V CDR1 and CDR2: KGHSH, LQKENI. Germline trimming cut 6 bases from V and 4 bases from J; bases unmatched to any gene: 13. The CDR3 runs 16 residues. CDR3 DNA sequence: TGTGCCAGCTCCCCCGCGGTATCAGGGGGCGCCTATGGCTACACCTTC. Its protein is CASSPAVSGGAYGYTF.

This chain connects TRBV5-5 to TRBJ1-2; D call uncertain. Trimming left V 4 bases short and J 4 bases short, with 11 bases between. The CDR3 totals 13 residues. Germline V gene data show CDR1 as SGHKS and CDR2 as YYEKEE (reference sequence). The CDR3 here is CASSATVGYGYTF. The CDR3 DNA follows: TGTGCCAGCAGCGCGACTGTTGGCTATGGCTACACCTTC.

The CDR3 nucleotides are TGTGCCAGCAGTGTAGCGGGATTGGATACGCAGTATTTT. Its protein is CASSVAGLDTQYF. The chain employs TRBV25-1 and TRBJ2-3; 8 bases are a match to TRBD2. The germline V gene encodes CDR1 MGHDK and CDR2 SYGVNS. The CDR3 is 13 residues long. Trimming cost V 4 bases and J 6 bases; bases outside gene matches: 3.

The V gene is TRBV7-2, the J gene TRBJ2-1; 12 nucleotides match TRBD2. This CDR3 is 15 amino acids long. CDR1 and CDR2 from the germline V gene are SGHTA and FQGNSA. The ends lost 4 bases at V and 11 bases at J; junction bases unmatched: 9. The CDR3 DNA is TGTGCCAGCAGCTCACCGGGACTAGCGGGCGGGAAGCAGTTCTTC. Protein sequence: CASSSPGLAGGKQFF. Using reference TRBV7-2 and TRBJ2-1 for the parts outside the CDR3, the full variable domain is GAGVSQSPSNKVTEKGKDVELRCDPISGHTALYWYRQSLGQGLEFLIYFQGNSAPDKSGLPSDRFSAERTGGSVSTLTIQRTQQEDSAVYLCASSSPGLAGGKQFFGPGTRLTVL.

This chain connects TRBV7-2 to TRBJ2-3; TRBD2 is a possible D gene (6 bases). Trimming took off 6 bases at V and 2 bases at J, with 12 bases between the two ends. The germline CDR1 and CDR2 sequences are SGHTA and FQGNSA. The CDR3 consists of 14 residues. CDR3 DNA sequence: TGTGCCAGCAGTCCCAGCGGGTCCACAGATACGCAGTATTTT. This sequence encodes CASSPSGSTDTQYF.

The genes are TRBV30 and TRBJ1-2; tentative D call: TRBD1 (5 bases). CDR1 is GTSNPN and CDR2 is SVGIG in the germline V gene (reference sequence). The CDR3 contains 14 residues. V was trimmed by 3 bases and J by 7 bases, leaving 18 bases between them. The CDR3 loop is CAWSAGRRSRGYTF. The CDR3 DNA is TGTGCCTGGAGCGCGGGACGGCGGTCGCGTGGCTACACCTTC.

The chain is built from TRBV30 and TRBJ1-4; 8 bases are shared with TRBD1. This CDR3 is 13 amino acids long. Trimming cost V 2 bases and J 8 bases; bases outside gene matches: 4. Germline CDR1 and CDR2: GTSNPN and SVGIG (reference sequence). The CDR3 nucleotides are TGTGCCTGGAGTTTCGGACAGGGCGAAAAACTGTTTTTT. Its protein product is CAWSFGQGEKLFF.

The CDR3 nucleotides are TGTGCCAGCAGTTTAAGGACAGACGGCTTCGGCTACACCTTC. It yields the protein CASSLRTDGFGYTF. This sequence joins TRBV27 and TRBJ1-2; a weak D match, TRBD1 (6 bases). V was shortened by 2 bases and J by 8 bases, with 15 bases between the two germline ends. Looked up from germline, CDR1 is MNHEY and CDR2 is SMNVEV (reference sequence). The CDR3 totals 14 residues.

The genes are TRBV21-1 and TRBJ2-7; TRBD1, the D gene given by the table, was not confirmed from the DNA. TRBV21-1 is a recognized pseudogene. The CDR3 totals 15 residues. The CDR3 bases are TGTGCCAGCTTTCACTCCGGGACAGGTCCCTACGAGCAGTACTTC. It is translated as CASFHSGTGPYEQYF.

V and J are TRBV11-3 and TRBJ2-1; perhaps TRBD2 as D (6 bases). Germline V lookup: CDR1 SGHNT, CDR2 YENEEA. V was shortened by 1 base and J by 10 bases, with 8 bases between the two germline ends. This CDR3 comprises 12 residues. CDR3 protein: CASSLAGDEQFF. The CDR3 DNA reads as TGTGCCAGCAGCTTAGCGGGAGACGAGCAGTTCTTC.

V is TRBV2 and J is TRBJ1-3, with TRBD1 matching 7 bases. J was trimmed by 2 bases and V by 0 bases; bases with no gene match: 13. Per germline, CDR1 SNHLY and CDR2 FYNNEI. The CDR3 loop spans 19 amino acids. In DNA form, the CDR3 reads TGTGCCAGCAGTGAAGCGCTTCAGGGGGGAGTAGGAGCTGGAAACACCATATATTTT. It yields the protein CASSEALQGGVGAGNTIYF.

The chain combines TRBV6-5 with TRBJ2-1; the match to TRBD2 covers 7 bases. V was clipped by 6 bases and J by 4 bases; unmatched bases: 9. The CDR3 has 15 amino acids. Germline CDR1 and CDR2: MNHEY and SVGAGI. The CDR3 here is CASRIQRGSYNEQFF. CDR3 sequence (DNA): TGTGCCAGCAGGATCCAGCGGGGATCGTACAATGAGCAGTTCTTC.

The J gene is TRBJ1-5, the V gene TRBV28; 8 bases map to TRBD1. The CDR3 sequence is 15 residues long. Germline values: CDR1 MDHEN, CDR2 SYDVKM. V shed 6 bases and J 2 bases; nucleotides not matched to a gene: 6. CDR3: CASSSGQGGNQPQHF. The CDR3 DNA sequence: TGTGCCAGCAGCTCAGGACAGGGTGGCAATCAGCCCCAGCATTTT.

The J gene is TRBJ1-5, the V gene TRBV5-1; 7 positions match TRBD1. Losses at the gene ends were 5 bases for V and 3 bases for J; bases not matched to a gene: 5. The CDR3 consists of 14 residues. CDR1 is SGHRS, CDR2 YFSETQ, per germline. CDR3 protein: CASSPGGDNQPQHF. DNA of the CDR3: TGCGCCAGCAGTCCAGGGGGAGACAATCAGCCCCAGCATTTT.

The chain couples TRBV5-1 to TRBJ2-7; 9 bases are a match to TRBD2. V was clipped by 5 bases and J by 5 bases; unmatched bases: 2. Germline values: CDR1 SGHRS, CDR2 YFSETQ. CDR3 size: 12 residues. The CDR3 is CASRREGDEQYF. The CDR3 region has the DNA TGCGCCAGCAGGCGGGAGGGGGACGAGCAGTACTTC.

The CDR3 DNA is TGTGCCTGGAGGGACAGGGGAAACACCGGGGAGCTGTTTTTT. Protein: CAWRDRGNTGELFF. J is TRBJ2-2 and V is TRBV30, with 9 bases identical to TRBD1. Germline trimming cut 3 bases from V and 2 bases from J; bases unmatched to any gene: 1. Germline V gene sequence: CDR1 GTSNPN, CDR2 SVGIG (reference sequence). CDR3 size: 14 residues.

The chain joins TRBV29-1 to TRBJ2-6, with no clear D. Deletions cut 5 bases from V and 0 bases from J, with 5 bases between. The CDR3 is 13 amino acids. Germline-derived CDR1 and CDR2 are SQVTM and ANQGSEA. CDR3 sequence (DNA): TGCAGCGTTAGAGCCTCTGGGGCCAACGTCCTGACTTTC. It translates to CSVRASGANVLTF.

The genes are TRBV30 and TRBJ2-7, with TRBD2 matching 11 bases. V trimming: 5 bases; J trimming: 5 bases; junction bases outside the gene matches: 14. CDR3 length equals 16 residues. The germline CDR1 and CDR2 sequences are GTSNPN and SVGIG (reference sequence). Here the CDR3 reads CAWVTSGSNPFHEQYF. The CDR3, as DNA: TGTGCCTGGGTAACTAGCGGGAGTAACCCCTTCCACGAGCAGTACTTC.

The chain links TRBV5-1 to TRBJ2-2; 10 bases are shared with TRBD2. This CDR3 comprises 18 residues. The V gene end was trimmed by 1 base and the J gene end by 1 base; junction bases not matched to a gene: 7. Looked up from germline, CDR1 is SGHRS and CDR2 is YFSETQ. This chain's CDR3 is CASSLTKTSGENTGELFF. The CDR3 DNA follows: TGCGCCAGCAGCTTGACAAAAACTAGCGGGGAGAACACCGGGGAGCTGTTTTTT.

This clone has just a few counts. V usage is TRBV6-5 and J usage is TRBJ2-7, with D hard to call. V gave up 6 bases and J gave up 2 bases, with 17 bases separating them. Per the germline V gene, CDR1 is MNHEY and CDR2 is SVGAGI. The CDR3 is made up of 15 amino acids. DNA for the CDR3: TGTGCCAGCAGACCCTCGGATTACTACCCCTACGAGCAGTACTTC. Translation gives CASRPSDYYPYEQYF.

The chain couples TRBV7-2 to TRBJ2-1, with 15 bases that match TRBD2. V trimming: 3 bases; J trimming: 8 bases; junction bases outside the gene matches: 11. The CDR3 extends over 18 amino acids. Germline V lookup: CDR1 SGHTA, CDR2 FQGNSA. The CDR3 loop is CASSFERTSGGALDEQFF. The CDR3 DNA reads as TGTGCCAGCAGCTTCGAGCGGACTAGCGGGGGGGCTCTCGATGAGCAGTTCTTC. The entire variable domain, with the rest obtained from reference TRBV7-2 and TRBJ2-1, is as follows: GAGVSQSPSNKVTEKGKDVELRCDPISGHTALYWYRQSLGQGLEFLIYFQGNSAPDKSGLPSDRFSAERTGGSVSTLTIQRTQQEDSAVYLCASSFERTSGGALDEQFFGPGTRLTVL.